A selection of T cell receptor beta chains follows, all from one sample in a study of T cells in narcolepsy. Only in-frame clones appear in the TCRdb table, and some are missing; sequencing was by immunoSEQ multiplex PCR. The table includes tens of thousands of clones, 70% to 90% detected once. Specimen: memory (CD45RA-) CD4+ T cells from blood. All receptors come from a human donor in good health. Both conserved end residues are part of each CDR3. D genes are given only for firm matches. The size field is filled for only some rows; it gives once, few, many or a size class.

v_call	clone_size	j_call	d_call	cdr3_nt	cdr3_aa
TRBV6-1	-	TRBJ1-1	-	TGTGCCAGCAGTGATTTTGGGGAAAAAGGTGAAGCTTTCTTT	CASSDFGEKGEAFF
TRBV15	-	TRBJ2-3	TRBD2	TGTGCCACCAGCAAAGGACTAGCGGGGCGTCTTATGGATACGCAGTATTTT	CATSKGLAGRLMDTQYF
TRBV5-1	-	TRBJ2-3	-	TGCGCCAGCAGCTTGCAGGATCTCACCACAGATACGCAGTATTTT	CASSLQDLTTDTQYF
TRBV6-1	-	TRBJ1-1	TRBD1	TGTGCCAGCCGGGACAGGGCCTACACTGAAGCTTTCTTT	CASRDRAYTEAFF
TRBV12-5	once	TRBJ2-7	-	TGTGCTAGTGGTTTGGTAGCCGAGCAGTACTTC	CASGLVAEQYF
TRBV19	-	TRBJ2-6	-	TGTGCCAGTAGTATAGAGGCAGGGTCGGGCTCTGGGGCCAACGTCCTGACTTTC	CASSIEAGSGSGANVLTF
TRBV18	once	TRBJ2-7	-	TGTGCCAGCTCGCCCCTAGGGGTGAGTGGAGACGAGCAGTACTTC	CASSPLGVSGDEQYF
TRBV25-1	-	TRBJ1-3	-	TGTGCCAGCACCTCAACTTCGGGAAACACCATATATTTT	CASTSTSGNTIYF
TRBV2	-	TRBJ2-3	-	TGTGCCAGCAGTTATGCATCTGGCCCGACAGATACGCAGTATTTT	CASSYASGPTDTQYF
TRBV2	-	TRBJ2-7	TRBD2	TGTGCCAGCACCGACCAGACTAGCGGGCGCTACGAGCAGTACTTC	CASTDQTSGRYEQYF
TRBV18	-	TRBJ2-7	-	TGTGCCAGCTCACCCTCACAGCCTGGGGGCGCGGGCGAGCAGTACTTC	CASSPSQPGGAGEQYF
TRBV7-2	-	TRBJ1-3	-	TGTGCCAGCAGCTCGGTCCGGATTGCTGGAAACACCATATATTTT	CASSSVRIAGNTIYF
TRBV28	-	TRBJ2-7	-	TGTGCCAGCAGTCCCAGGTTCTACGAGCAGTACTTC	CASSPRFYEQYF
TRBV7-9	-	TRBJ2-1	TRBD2	TGTGCCAGCAGCTCCTTGACTAGCGGGAGGGCCAATGAGCAGTTCTTC	CASSSLTSGRANEQFF
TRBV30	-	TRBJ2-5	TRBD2	TGTGCCCGGGGACTAGCGGGTGAAGAGACCCAGTACTTC	CARGLAGEETQYF
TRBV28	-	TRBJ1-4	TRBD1	TGTGCCAGCAGGAGGGGACAGGGGAGAACAACTAATGAAAAACTGTTTTTT	CASRRGQGRTTNEKLFF
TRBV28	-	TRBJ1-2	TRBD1	TGTGCCAGCAGTTTGCCCGGACAGGGGGCTTACTATGGCTACACCTTC	CASSLPGQGAYYGYTF
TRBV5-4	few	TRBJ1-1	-	TGTGCCAGCAGCTTGGACAGTTCGAACACTGAAGCTTTCTTT	CASSLDSSNTEAFF
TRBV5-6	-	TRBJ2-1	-	TGTGCCAGCAGCTTGGGGCCAAACTGGAGTGAGCAGTTCTTC	CASSLGPNWSEQFF
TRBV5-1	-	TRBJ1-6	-	TGCGCCAGCAGCTTGGAGGGACAAATTAATTCACCCCTCCACTTT	CASSLEGQINSPLHF
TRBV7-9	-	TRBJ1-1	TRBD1	TGTGCCAGCAGCGGACTACCGGGACAGCCGAACACTGAAGCTTTCTTT	CASSGLPGQPNTEAFF
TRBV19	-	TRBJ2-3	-	TGTGCCAGTAGAACCACCCCCAAGGGTACGCAGTATTTT	CASRTTPKGTQYF
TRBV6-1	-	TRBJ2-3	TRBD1	TGTGCCAGCAGCACCGACAGGGGCACAGATACGCAGTATTTT	CASSTDRGTDTQYF
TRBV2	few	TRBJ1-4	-	TGTGCCAGCAGTGCAGGGACGCTCGGAGAAAAACTGTTTTTT	CASSAGTLGEKLFF
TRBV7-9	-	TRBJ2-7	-	TGTGCCAGCACCTGGGGGACGGGAAGCCACGAGCAGTACTTC	CASTWGTGSHEQYF
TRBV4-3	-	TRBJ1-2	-	TGCGCCAGCAGCCCGGCGGTAACTAACTATGGCTACACCTTC	CASSPAVTNYGYTF
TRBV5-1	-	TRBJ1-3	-	TGCGCCAGCAGCTCGGGGACGTCCGTTTTGGGAAACACCATATATTTT	CASSSGTSVLGNTIYF
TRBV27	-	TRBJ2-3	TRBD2	TGTGCCAGCAGTCGGGGGGGTACGCAGTATTTT	CASSRGGTQYF
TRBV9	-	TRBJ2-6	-	TGTGCCAGCAGCTTCCCAGGGGCCAACGTCCTGACTTTC	CASSFPGANVLTF
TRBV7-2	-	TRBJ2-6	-	TGTGCCAGCAGCTTAGTACAAAGCGGGCCGGGCTCTGGGGCCAACGTCCTGACTTTC	CASSLVQSGPGSGANVLTF
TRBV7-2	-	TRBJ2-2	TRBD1	TGTGCCAGCAGCTTGGGACAGGGAACCGGGGAGCTGTTTTTT	CASSLGQGTGELFF
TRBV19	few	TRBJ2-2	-	TGTGCCAGTAGTATTGGCTGGGGGCTCGGTGGGGGCACCGGGGAGCTGTTTTTT	CASSIGWGLGGGTGELFF
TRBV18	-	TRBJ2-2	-	TGTGCCAGCTCGCTTTACTCCTTCGACAGGACCAACACCGGGGAGCTGTTTTTT	CASSLYSFDRTNTGELFF
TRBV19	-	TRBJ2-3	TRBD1	TGTGCCAGTAGTACCGGGGACAGGGGGCATGATACGCAGTATTTT	CASSTGDRGHDTQYF
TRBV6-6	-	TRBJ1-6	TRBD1	TGTGCCAGCAGAAAGGACAGGGCCTCATATAATTCACCCCTCCACTTT	CASRKDRASYNSPLHF
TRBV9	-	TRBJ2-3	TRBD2	TGTGCCAGCAGCGACCCTAGCGGGACAGATACGCAGTATTTT	CASSDPSGTDTQYF
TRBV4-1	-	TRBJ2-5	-	TGCGCCAGCAGGGAAGGGGTCTTCGAGGAAGAGACCCAGTACTTC	CASREGVFEEETQYF
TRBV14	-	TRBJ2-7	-	TGTGCCAGCAGCCAAGGACTTCGCTACGAGCAGTACTTC	CASSQGLRYEQYF
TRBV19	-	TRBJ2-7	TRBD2	TGTGCCAGTAGCGAAGTATCCTTTGGCGGGAGGCCCTACGAGCAGTACTTC	CASSEVSFGGRPYEQYF
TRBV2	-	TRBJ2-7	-	TGTGCCAGCAGTGTATCGGACTACGAGCAGTACTTC	CASSVSDYEQYF
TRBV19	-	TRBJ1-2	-	TGTGCCAGTAGTATGAGGCAACTTGGTCCCATATTCTATGGCTACACCTTC	CASSMRQLGPIFYGYTF
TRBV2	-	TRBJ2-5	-	TGTGCCAGCATTTGGGGGGAGACCCAGTACTTC	CASIWGETQYF
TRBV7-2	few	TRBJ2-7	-	TGTGCCAGCACCACAGGGGGGGTGAGAAGCGAGCAGTACTTC	CASTTGGVRSEQYF
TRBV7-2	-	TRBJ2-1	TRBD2	TGTGCCAGCAGCTTGTTAACTAGCGGGGGGGCCAATGAGCAGTTCTTC	CASSLLTSGGANEQFF
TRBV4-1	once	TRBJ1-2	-	TGCGCCAGCAGCCAGCAGGGGCATAACTATGGCTACACCTTC	CASSQQGHNYGYTF
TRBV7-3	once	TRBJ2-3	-	TGTGCCAGCAGCTTAAGAAGCGGTGGGAACACAGATACGCAGTATTTT	CASSLRSGGNTDTQYF